Below are 5 T cell receptor beta chains sequenced from a single sample in a study of blood T cell repertoires in COVID-19. Sequencing was performed with immunoSEQ multiplex PCR; in TCRdb, only in-frame clones are kept and a portion is missing. In the table there are around 140,000 clones, 81% of which are singletons. Material: peripheral blood. The receptors were sampled from a woman aged 60-75 years with active or convalescent COVID-19.

The chain combines TRBV3-1 (or the pseudogene TRBV3-2) with TRBJ1-1, with D hard to call. This CDR3 contains 14 residues. V was shortened by 0 bases and J by 4 bases, with 9 bases between the two germline ends. The germline V gene has CDR1 LGHDT and CDR2 YNNKEL (reference sequence). This chain's CDR3 is CASSQEVLSTEAFF. The CDR3, as DNA: TGTGCCAGCAGCCAAGAGGTTTTGAGCACTGAAGCTTTCTTT.

The V call is TRBV18, the J call TRBJ1-6; D may be TRBD1 (5 bases). Germline V gives CDR1 KGHSH, CDR2 LQKENI. V shed 2 bases and J shed 6 bases, with 8 bases lying between them. The CDR3 loop spans 14 amino acids. The CDR3, as DNA: TGTGCCAGCTCACCAGGGGGGTTTAATTCACCCCTCCACTTT. It translates to CASSPGGFNSPLHF. The entire variable domain, with the rest obtained from reference TRBV18 and TRBJ1-6, is as follows: NAGVMQNPRHLVRRRGQEARLRCSPMKGHSHVYWYRQLPEEGLKFMVYLQKENIIDESGMPKERFSAEFPKEGPSILRIQQVVRGDSAAYFCASSPGGFNSPLHFGNGTRLTVT.

This chain connects TRBV2 to TRBJ1-4, with TRBD1 identical over 11 bases. The CDR3 contains 15 residues. CDR1 and CDR2 from the germline V gene are SNHLY and FYNNEI. The J segment lost 3 bases and the V segment lost 8 bases, leaving 5 bases of the junction unmatched. This CDR3 reads CASRDRGNPNEKLFF. The CDR3 DNA is TGTGCCAGCCGGGACAGGGGGAATCCTAATGAAAAACTGTTTTTT. The full variable domain, with the rest looked up from reference TRBV2 and TRBJ1-4, is EPEVTQTPSHQVTQMGQEVILRCVPISNHLYFYWYRQILGQKVEFLVSFYNNEISEKSEIFDDQFSVERPDGSNFTLKIRSTKLEDSAMYFCASRDRGNPNEKLFFGSGTQLSVL.

The chain links TRBV30 to TRBJ2-3; 7 bases line up with TRBD2. There are 16 residues in the CDR3. The J segment lost 0 bases and the V segment lost 0 bases, leaving 6 bases of the junction unmatched. Germline V gives CDR1 GTSNPN, CDR2 SVGIG (reference sequence). The CDR3 DNA reads as TGTGCCTGGAGTGTAGGCGGGAGATCGAGCACAGATACGCAGTATTTT. Translated, it gives CAWSVGGRSSTDTQYF.

This sequence joins TRBV11-1 and TRBJ2-1, with D possibly TRBD1 on 5 matching bases. V was clipped by 3 bases and J by 8 bases, with 17 bases between them. This CDR3 is built from 15 residues. The germline gives CDR1 SGHAT, CDR2 FQDESV (reference sequence). The CDR3 DNA reads as TGTGCCAGCAGCTTTGTCGCAGGGCTTGGTGATGAGCAGTTCTTC. It translates to CASSFVAGLGDEQFF.